Sequencing of this T cell receptor (beta chain) was carried out in a study of blood T cell repertoires in COVID-19. About the study: The United States, Italy and Spain were the sources of the acute and convalescent COVID-19 samples. The analysed material was cDNA or gDNA that came from T cells, B-cell-depleted T cells, or PBMCs.

V was clipped by 3 bases and J by 6 bases; unmatched bases: 3. Germline values: CDR1 LGHDT, CDR2 YNNKEL (reference sequence). The CDR3 runs 14 residues. In the original processing: For nucleated cells, counts were estimated from reference gene primer amplification. TCRdb keeps only in-frame clones here, not all; method: immunoSEQ multiplex PCR. V and J calls and clone size are copied from that table; D and trimming were computed from the DNA. The sample lists 250,000 to 350,000 clones, roughly 84% occurring once. While infection was still active, Seattle patients were enrolled and then followed longitudinally.

The chain joins TRBV3-1 (or the pseudogene TRBV3-2) to TRBJ1-4; 8 bases map to TRBD1. The sequenced sample consisted of peripheral blood. The TCR originated in a human donor with COVID-19, enrolled during active disease. The donor label of this sample is uncertain. The CDR3 DNA is TGTGCCAGCAGCCAGGGACAGGAAGATGAAAAACTGTTTTTT. As protein: CASSQGQEDEKLFF.